The 30 T cell receptor beta chains reported below all come from one sample, sequenced in a study of naive and memory T cell subsets. An equimolar mix of two oligonucleotides served as the beta constant-region primer for TRBC1 and TRBC2. Four rounds of PCR amplified the ligated cDNA using nested alpha and beta constant-region primers plus SP2. TCRdb processed the UMI-ligation and nested PCR reads anew with MiXCR; each CDR3 protein has one entry. In the table there are 130,000 or so distinct CDR3 sequences, roughly 36% of which are singletons. The sequencing sample was made of central memory CD4+ T cells from blood. The origin of the receptors is a human donor in good health.

This clonotype was observed many times. J is TRBJ2-7 and V is TRBV4-3; D is perhaps TRBD2 (6 bases). This CDR3 has 14 residues. Trimming cost V 0 bases and J 9 bases, with 15 bases left between them. CDR1 is LGHNA and CDR2 is YSLEER in the germline V gene. CDR3 nucleotides: TGCGCCAGCAGCCAAGATCTAGCGCTTAACCCGCAGTACTTC. Translated, it gives CASSQDLALNPQYF.

There are a few counts of this clonotype. The chain is built from TRBV7-9 and TRBJ2-7, with D possibly being TRBD1 (6 bases). CDR1 SEHNR and CDR2 FQNEAQ come from the germline V gene (reference sequence). The CDR3 length is 15 residues. The V end was cut by 4 bases, the J end by 3 bases, with 16 bases between. The CDR3 sequence is CASSSSGTRIYEQYF. The DNA for the CDR3 is TGTGCCAGCAGCTCCTCGGGGACACGTATCTACGAGCAGTACTTC.

CDR3 in amino acids: CASSRELAAYYEQYF. The CDR3 coding sequence is TGTGCCAGCAGCCGAGAACTAGCGGCTTACTACGAGCAGTACTTC. V usage is TRBV11-2 and J usage is TRBJ2-7, with TRBD2 matching over 8 bases. Germline CDR1 reads SGHAT; CDR2 reads FQNNGV. CDR3 length equals 15 residues. Trimming cost V 5 bases and J 3 bases; bases outside gene matches: 9.

This clonotype was seen a handful of times. The rearrangement uses TRBV7-8 and TRBJ1-6, with unresolved D. V shed 3 bases and J shed 0 bases, with 12 bases lying between them. Germline CDR1 and CDR2: SGHVS and FQNEAQ. The CDR3 contains 17 residues. The CDR3 bases are TGTGCCAGCAGCTTTAGGCATCCCAACTCCTATAATTCACCCCTCCACTTT. Translating gives CASSFRHPNSYNSPLHF.

This clonotype has just a few counts. The CDR3 is CASSQALGSWTEAFF. In DNA, the CDR3 is TGCGCCAGCAGCCAGGCTCTGGGATCATGGACTGAAGCTTTCTTT. The V gene is TRBV4-3, the J gene TRBJ1-1; no firm D call. With 3 bases removed from V and 5 bases from J, the gap between germline ends came to 16 bases. In germline, CDR1 is LGHNA, CDR2 YSLEER. This CDR3 comprises 15 residues.

This clonotype was detected only a few times. The J gene is TRBJ1-4, the V gene TRBV28, with D possibly matching TRBD1 (5 bases). The CDR3 extends over 16 amino acids. V lost 1 base and J 4 bases, leaving 13 bases between the germline ends. Germline values: CDR1 MDHEN, CDR2 SYDVKM. The CDR3 DNA reads TGTGCCAGCAGTTTATATCCCGGGGCTGTTAATGAAAAACTGTTTTTT. Its protein product is CASSLYPGAVNEKLFF.

The V and J genes are TRBV29-1 and TRBJ1-1; no firm D call. Germline V lookup: CDR1 SQVTM, CDR2 ANQGSEA. This CDR3 contains 14 residues. With 6 bases removed from V and 1 base from J, the gap between germline ends came to 15 bases. CDR3 loop: CSVIPELTNTEAFF. CDR3 DNA sequence: TGCAGCGTGATCCCCGAACTCACGAACACTGAAGCTTTCTTT.

The CDR3 reads CASSLKGQTSGRYEQYF. The DNA for the CDR3 is TGTGCCAGCAGTTTAAAGGGGCAGACTAGCGGGAGGTACGAGCAGTACTTC. The chain recombines TRBV27 with TRBJ2-7; 13 nucleotides agree with TRBD2. J lost 4 bases, V lost 2 bases, and 8 bases had no gene match. This CDR3 contains 17 residues. Germline-derived CDR1 and CDR2 are MNHEY and SMNVEV (reference sequence).

This clonotype came up a few times. CDR3 protein: CATQTGTNYGYTF. For the CDR3, the DNA is TGTGCCACCCAGACAGGGACAAACTATGGCTACACCTTC. The chain couples TRBV6-5 to TRBJ1-2, with 7 bases matching TRBD1. The junction had 7 bases not matched to a gene; V was cut back by 10 bases and J by 2 bases. The CDR3 is 13 residues long. Germline V CDR1 and CDR2: MNHEY, SVGAGI.

This clonotype came up a few times. V and J are TRBV9 and TRBJ2-3; D unclear. The CDR3 spans 13 residues. Germline lookup yields CDR1 SGDLS and CDR2 YYNGEE. Trimming pared 1 base from V and 6 bases from J, leaving 9 bases between. CDR3 in DNA: TGTGCCAGCAGCGTACTTTGGTTTGATACGCAGTATTTT. Amino acids: CASSVLWFDTQYF.

This clonotype was seen a handful of times. This chain uses TRBV3-1 with TRBJ2-2, with 7 positions matching TRBD2. Trimming removed 4 bases from V and 6 bases from J; junction bases left unmatched: 5. The CDR3 has 14 amino acids. Germline loops: CDR1 LGHDT, CDR2 YNNKEL (reference sequence). CDR3 loop: CASSPIGGAGELFF. CDR3 coding DNA: TGTGCCAGCAGCCCGATTGGGGGGGCCGGGGAGCTGTTTTTT.

J is TRBJ1-3 and V is TRBV30, with D hard to call. The CDR3 spans 13 residues. Germline values: CDR1 GTSNPN, CDR2 SVGIG (reference sequence). V dropped 5 bases and J dropped 4 bases, with 12 bases sitting between them. The CDR3 DNA reads TGTGCCTGGGGTCCTTGGTCCGGAAACACCATATATTTT. Amino acids: CAWGPWSGNTIYF.

The chain couples TRBV5-1 to TRBJ2-3; either TRBD1 or TRBD2 may supply D (5 bases each). This CDR3 has 16 residues. Germline values: CDR1 SGHRS, CDR2 YFSETQ. Trimming left V 4 bases short and J 1 base short, with 16 bases between. CDR3 coding DNA: TGCGCCAGCAGCCCTTCCACGGGGCGGGGCACAGATACGCAGTATTTT. As protein: CASSPSTGRGTDTQYF. The variable domain in full, with the rest retrieved from reference TRBV5-1 and TRBJ2-3, is KAGVTQTPRYLIKTRGQQVTLSCSPISGHRSVSWYQQTPGQGLQFLFEYFSETQRNKGNFPGRFSGRQFSNSRSEMNVSTLELGDSALYLCASSPSTGRGTDTQYFGPGTRLTVL.

The chain has TRBV20-1 and TRBJ1-4; D might be TRBD1 (6 bases). Trimming pared 6 bases from V and 6 bases from J, leaving 23 bases between. The length of the CDR3 is 16 residues. The germline V gene has CDR1 DFQATT and CDR2 SNEGSKA (reference sequence). CDR3 region: CSASKPLRGRDEKLFF. The CDR3 nucleotides read TGCAGTGCCTCTAAACCCCTCAGGGGCCGGGATGAAAAACTGTTTTTT.

This clonotype appeared a few times. The chain is built from TRBV28 and TRBJ1-4; maybe TRBD1 (5 bases). V was shortened by 4 bases and J by 3 bases, with 12 bases between the two germline ends. The CDR3 length is 15 residues. Germline CDR1 MDHEN, CDR2 SYDVKM. CDR3 in amino acids: CASSSPGTANEKLFF. The CDR3 DNA reads TGTGCCAGCAGTTCCCCCGGGACCGCTAATGAAAAACTGTTTTTT.

The rearrangement uses TRBV5-1 and TRBJ2-7; D is perhaps TRBD1 (5 bases). Trimming shortened V by 2 bases and J by 0 bases, and 12 bases separated the two germline ends. CDR1 is SGHRS and CDR2 is YFSETQ in the germline V gene. CDR3 length: 15 residues. The CDR3 reads CASSFSWTSSYEQYF. In nucleotides, the CDR3 is TGCGCCAGCAGCTTTAGCTGGACAAGCTCCTACGAGCAGTACTTC.

The gene calls are TRBV7-9 and TRBJ2-7; D gene ambiguous. The CDR3 is 14 amino acids. Trimming took 1 base from V and 1 from J, leaving 8 bases between them. Germline V lookup: CDR1 SEHNR, CDR2 FQNEAQ (reference sequence). The CDR3 loop is CASSLVDQSYEQYF. In DNA, the CDR3 is TGTGCCAGCAGCTTAGTTGACCAGTCCTACGAGCAGTACTTC.

This clonotype is termed medium-sized. CDR3 bases: TGTGCCAGCAGCCCGAACACGTCTAGCGGCCAGTACAATGAGCAGTTCTTC. It encodes CASSPNTSSGQYNEQFF. The chain has TRBV7-6 and TRBJ2-1; 7 bases fit TRBD2. The CDR3 spans 17 residues. V dropped 5 bases and J dropped 4; count of bases not matched to a gene: 14. In germline, CDR1 is SGHVS, CDR2 FNYEAQ.

This clonotype was picked up a small number of times. This chain connects TRBV28 to TRBJ2-7, with TRBD2 matching 14 bases. This CDR3 has 15 amino acids. The V gene end was trimmed by 6 bases and the J gene end by 3 bases; junction bases not matched to a gene: 4. Germline-derived CDR1 and CDR2 are MDHEN and SYDVKM. In DNA, the CDR3 is TGTGCCAGCAGCCTCGGGACTAGCGGGAGCTACGAGCAGTACTTC. Its translation is CASSLGTSGSYEQYF.

This chain joins TRBV12-3 or TRBV12-4 and TRBJ2-1; D is unresolved. This CDR3 spans 13 amino acids. The V end was cut by 5 bases, the J end by 4 bases, with 9 bases between. CDR3: CASSRELYNEQFF. DNA for the CDR3: TGTGCCAGCAGTCGCGAATTATACAATGAGCAGTTCTTC.

V gene TRBV10-3 combines with J gene TRBJ2-1, with 7 bases that match TRBD1. The CDR3 is made up of 14 amino acids. Trimming removed 6 bases from V and 9 bases from J; junction bases left unmatched: 11. Germline-derived CDR1 and CDR2 are ENHRY and SYGVKD. CDR3 protein: CAIRGDSTVGEQFF. CDR3 DNA: TGTGCCATCAGGGGGGACAGTACCGTAGGTGAGCAGTTCTTC.

This clonotype was seen a handful of times. The rearrangement joins TRBV29-1 to TRBJ2-1; TRBD2 might be the D (6 bases). The V end was cut by 0 bases, the J end by 9 bases, with 9 bases between. This CDR3 comprises 12 residues. CDR1 and CDR2 (germline): SQVTM, ANQGSEA. The CDR3 DNA sequence: TGCAGCGTTGAAGATCGACTAGTTGAGCAGTTCTTC. Encoded protein: CSVEDRLVEQFF.

The chain links TRBV6-6 to TRBJ2-7; weak D call: TRBD1 (6 bases). Between the trimmed V and J ends, which lost 4 bases and 4 bases, there was a span of 17 bases. This CDR3 contains 15 residues. Germline CDR1 is MNHNY and CDR2 is SVGAGI (reference sequence). DNA for the CDR3: TGTGCCAGCAGTTCGCAAGCCGGACAGACTTACGAGCAGTACTTC. It codes for CASSSQAGQTYEQYF.

A few counts support this clonotype. V is TRBV12-3 or TRBV12-4 and J is TRBJ2-7; a weak D match, TRBD2 (5 bases). The germline V and J ends were trimmed by 4 bases and 1 base, with 14 bases remaining between them. The CDR3 spans 15 residues. CDR3 in DNA: TGTGCCAGCAGTTCCCACGGGGTTGGGTCCTACGAGCAGTACTTC. Its protein product is CASSSHGVGSYEQYF.

This clonotype was counted between two and nine times. The gene calls are TRBV2 and TRBJ1-1; TRBD1 agrees at 8 bases. V shed 7 bases, J shed 7 bases, and the junction held 11 bases outside the gene matches. The CDR3 has 14 amino acids. Germline CDR1 and CDR2: SNHLY and FYNNEI. CDR3 sequence (DNA): TGTGCCAGCACTCGACCGGACAGGGCGGTTGAAGCTTTCTTT. Residues: CASTRPDRAVEAFF. The variable domain in full, with the rest retrieved from reference TRBV2 and TRBJ1-1, is EPEVTQTPSHQVTQMGQEVILRCVPISNHLYFYWYRQILGQKVEFLVSFYNNEISEKSEIFDDQFSVERPDGSNFTLKIRSTKLEDSAMYFCASTRPDRAVEAFFGQGTRLTVV.

This clonotype was observed a few times. CDR3 protein: CASSFPGGAQAFF. CDR3 bases: TGTGCCAGCAGCTTTCCAGGGGGCGCTCAAGCTTTCTTT. The gene calls are TRBV11-2 and TRBJ1-1, with 8 bases identical to TRBD1. The CDR3 contains 13 residues. Trimming cost V 3 bases and J 9 bases; bases outside gene matches: 6. Germline V gene sequence: CDR1 SGHAT, CDR2 FQNNGV. The full variable domain, its missing parts supplied by reference TRBV11-2 and TRBJ1-1, is EAGVAQSPRYKIIEKRQSVAFWCNPISGHATLYWYQQILGQGPKLLIQFQNNGVVDDSQLPKDRFSAERLKGVDSTLKIQPAKLEDSAVYLCASSFPGGAQAFFGQGTRLTVV.

CDR3 sequence (DNA): TGCGCCAGCAGCTTTAGAGGGGACAATGAGCAGTTCTTC. This codes for CASSFRGDNEQFF. The chain combines TRBV5-1 with TRBJ2-1; D tentatively reads TRBD1 or TRBD2 (5 bases each). Trimming removed 2 bases at V and 5 bases at J, with 8 bases between. The CDR3 consists of 13 residues. Germline assignment: CDR1 SGHRS and CDR2 YFSETQ.

This clonotype was detected only a few times. The chain employs TRBV20-1 and TRBJ2-2; either TRBD1 or TRBD2 may supply D (5 bases each). V dropped 6 bases and J dropped 1 base, with 6 bases sitting between them. The CDR3 is 12 amino acids. From germline, CDR1 is DFQATT and CDR2 SNEGSKA (reference sequence). CDR3 sequence reads: CSARGNTGELFF. The CDR3, as DNA: TGCAGTGCGAGGGGGAACACCGGGGAGCTGTTTTTT.

The rearrangement joins TRBV5-4 to TRBJ2-3, with 7 bases matching TRBD2. CDR1 SGHNT and CDR2 YYREEE come from the germline V gene (reference sequence). This CDR3 has 17 residues. V lost 4 bases to trimming and J lost 5 bases; unmatched junction nucleotides: 16. The CDR3 coding sequence is TGTGCCAGCAGCCGTGCCGGCCGGGGGAGGGCCAGAGATACGCAGTATTTT. This translates into CASSRAGRGRARDTQYF.

This clonotype was picked up many times. The chain has TRBV10-3 and TRBJ2-3; TRBD1 matches 8 bases. This CDR3 contains 15 residues. Losses at the gene ends were 6 bases for V and 1 base for J; bases not matched to a gene: 6. Germline V gene lookup returns CDR1 ENHRY and CDR2 SYGVKD. The CDR3 coding sequence is TGTGCCATCAGCGGTGAGACAGGGGGCACAGATACGCAGTATTTT. Its protein is CAISGETGGTDTQYF.